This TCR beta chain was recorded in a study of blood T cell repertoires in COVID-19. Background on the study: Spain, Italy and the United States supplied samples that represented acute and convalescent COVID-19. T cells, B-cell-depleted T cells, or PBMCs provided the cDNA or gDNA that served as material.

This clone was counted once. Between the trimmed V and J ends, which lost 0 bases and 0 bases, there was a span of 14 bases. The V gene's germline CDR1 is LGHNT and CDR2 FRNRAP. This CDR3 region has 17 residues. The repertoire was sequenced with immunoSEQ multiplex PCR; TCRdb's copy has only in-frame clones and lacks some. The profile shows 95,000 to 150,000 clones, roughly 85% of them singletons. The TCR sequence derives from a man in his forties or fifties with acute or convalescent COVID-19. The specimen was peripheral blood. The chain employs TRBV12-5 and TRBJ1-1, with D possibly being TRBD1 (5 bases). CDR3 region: CASGLVQTEPMNTEAFF. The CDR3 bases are TGTGCTAGTGGTTTGGTGCAGACAGAACCCATGAACACTGAAGCTTTCTTT.